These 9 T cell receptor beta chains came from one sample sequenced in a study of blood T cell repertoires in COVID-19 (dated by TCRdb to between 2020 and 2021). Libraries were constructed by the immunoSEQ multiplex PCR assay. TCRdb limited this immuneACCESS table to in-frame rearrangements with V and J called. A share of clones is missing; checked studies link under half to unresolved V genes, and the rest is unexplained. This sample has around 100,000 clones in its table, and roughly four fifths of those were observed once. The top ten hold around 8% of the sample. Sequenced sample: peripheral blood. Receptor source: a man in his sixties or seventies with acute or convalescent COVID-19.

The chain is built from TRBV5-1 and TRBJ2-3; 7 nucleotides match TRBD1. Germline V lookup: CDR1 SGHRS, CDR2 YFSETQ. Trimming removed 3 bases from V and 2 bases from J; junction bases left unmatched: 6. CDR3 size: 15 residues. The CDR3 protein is CASSSGGLFTDTQYF. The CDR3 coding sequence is TGCGCCAGCAGCTCAGGGGGTCTCTTCACAGATACGCAGTATTTT.

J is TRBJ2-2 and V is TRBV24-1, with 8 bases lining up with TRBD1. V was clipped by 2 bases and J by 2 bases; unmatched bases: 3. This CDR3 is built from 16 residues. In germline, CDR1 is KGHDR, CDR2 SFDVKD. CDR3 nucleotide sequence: TGTGCCACCAGTGATTACGGACAGGGCAACACCGGGGAGCTGTTTTTT. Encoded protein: CATSDYGQGNTGELFF.

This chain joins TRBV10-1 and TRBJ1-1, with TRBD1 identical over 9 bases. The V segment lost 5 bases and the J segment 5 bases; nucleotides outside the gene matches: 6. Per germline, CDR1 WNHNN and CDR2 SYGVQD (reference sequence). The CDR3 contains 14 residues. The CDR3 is CASSTDRGRTEAFF. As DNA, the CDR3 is TGCGCCAGCAGTACGGACAGGGGACGGACTGAAGCTTTCTTT.

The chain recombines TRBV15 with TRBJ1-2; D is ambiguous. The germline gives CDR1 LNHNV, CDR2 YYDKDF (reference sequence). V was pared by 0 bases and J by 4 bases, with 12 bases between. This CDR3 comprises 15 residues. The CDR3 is CATSRDAVLGYGYTF. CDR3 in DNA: TGTGCCACCAGCAGAGATGCCGTACTAGGCTATGGCTACACCTTC. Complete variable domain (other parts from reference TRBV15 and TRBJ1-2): DAMVIQNPRYQVTQFGKPVTLSCSQTLNHNVMYWYQQKSSQAPKLLFHYYDKDFNNEADTPDNFQSRRPNTSFCFLDIRSPGLGDTAMYLCATSRDAVLGYGYTFGSGTRLTVV.

CDR3 in amino acids: CATSTGTGNYQPQHF. The CDR3 nucleotides are TGTGCCACCAGCACCGGGACAGGGAATTACCAGCCCCAGCATTTT. The chain carries TRBV15 and TRBJ1-5; 9 positions match TRBD1. The CDR3 totals 15 residues. V gave up 4 bases and J gave up 7 bases; unmatched junction bases: 8. Looked up from germline, CDR1 is LNHNV and CDR2 is YYDKDF (reference sequence).

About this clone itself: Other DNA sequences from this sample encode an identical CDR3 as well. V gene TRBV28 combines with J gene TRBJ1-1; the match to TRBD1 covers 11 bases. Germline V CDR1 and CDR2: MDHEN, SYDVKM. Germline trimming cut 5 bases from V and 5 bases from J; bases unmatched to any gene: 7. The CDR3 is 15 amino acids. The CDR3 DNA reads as TGTGCCAGCAGTAGGACAGGGGGCTTAGGGACTGAAGCTTTCTTT. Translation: CASSRTGGLGTEAFF.

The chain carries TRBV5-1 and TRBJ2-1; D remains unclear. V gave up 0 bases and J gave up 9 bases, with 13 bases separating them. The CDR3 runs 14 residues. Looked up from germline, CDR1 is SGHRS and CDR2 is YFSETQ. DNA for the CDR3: TGCGCCAGCAGCTTGGTGCTCGGTAGATCTGAGCAGTTCTTC. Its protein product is CASSLVLGRSEQFF.

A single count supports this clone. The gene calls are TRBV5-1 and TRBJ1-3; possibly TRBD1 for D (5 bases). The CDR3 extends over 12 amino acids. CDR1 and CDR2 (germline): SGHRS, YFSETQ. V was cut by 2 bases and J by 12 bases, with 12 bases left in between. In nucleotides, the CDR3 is TGCGCCAGCAGCTTCGACAGTACGGGCATATATTTT. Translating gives CASSFDSTGIYF. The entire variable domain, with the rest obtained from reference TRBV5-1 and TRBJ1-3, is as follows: KAGVTQTPRYLIKTRGQQVTLSCSPISGHRSVSWYQQTPGQGLQFLFEYFSETQRNKGNFPGRFSGRQFSNSRSEMNVSTLELGDSALYLCASSFDSTGIYFGEGSWLTVV.

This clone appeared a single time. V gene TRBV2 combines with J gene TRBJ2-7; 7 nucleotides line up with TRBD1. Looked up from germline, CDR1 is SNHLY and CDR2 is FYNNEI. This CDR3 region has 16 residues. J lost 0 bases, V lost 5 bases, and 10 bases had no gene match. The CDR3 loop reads CASSRTGDPSSYEQYF. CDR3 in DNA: TGTGCCAGCAGTCGTACAGGGGATCCCTCCTCCTACGAGCAGTACTTC.